The TCR beta chain described here comes from a study of OX40 agonist ivuxolimab in advanced cancers. Turning to the study itself: Dose-escalation patients were diagnosed with hepatocellular carcinoma, melanoma, renal cell cancer or head and neck cancer.

Germline V gene data show CDR1 as KGHSH and CDR2 as LQKENI. Between the trimmed V and J ends, which lost 3 bases and 5 bases, there was a span of 16 bases. The CDR3 loop spans 15 amino acids. The protocol was immunoSEQ multiplex PCR, while the TCRdb copy is restricted to in-frame clones and leaves out a portion. The table includes about 110,000 clones, approximately 90% detected once. Sequencing used CD4+ or CD8+ T cells sorted from blood, obtained in a trial of the OX40 agonist ivuxolimab. The TCR was taken from an adult with an advanced solid tumor such as melanoma, head and neck, liver or kidney cancer. This sequence joins TRBV18 and TRBJ2-5; possible D gene TRBD2, 6 bases. The CDR3 DNA follows: TGTGCCAGCTCACCGGCCGGGACTCCGGGGGAGACCCAGTACTTC. Translated: CASSPAGTPGETQYF.